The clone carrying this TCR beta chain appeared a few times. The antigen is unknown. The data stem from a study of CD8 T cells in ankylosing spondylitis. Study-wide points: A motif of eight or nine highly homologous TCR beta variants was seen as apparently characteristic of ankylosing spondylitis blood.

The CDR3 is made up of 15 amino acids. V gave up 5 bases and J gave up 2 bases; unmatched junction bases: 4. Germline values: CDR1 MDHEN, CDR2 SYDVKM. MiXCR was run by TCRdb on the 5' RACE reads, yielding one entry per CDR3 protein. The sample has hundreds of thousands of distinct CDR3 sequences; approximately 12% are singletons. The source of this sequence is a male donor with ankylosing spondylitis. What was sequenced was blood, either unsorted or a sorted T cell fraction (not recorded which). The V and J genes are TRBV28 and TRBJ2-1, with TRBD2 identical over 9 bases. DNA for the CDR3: TGTGCCAGCAGTCGACTAGCGGTTACCTACAATGAGCAGTTCTTC. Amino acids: CASSRLAVTYNEQFF. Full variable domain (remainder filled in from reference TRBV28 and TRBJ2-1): DVKVTQSSRYLVKRTGEKVFLECVQDMDHENMFWYRQDPGLGLRLIYFSYDVKMKEKGDIPEGYSVSREKKERFSLILESASTNQTSMYLCASSRLAVTYNEQFFGPGTRLTVL.